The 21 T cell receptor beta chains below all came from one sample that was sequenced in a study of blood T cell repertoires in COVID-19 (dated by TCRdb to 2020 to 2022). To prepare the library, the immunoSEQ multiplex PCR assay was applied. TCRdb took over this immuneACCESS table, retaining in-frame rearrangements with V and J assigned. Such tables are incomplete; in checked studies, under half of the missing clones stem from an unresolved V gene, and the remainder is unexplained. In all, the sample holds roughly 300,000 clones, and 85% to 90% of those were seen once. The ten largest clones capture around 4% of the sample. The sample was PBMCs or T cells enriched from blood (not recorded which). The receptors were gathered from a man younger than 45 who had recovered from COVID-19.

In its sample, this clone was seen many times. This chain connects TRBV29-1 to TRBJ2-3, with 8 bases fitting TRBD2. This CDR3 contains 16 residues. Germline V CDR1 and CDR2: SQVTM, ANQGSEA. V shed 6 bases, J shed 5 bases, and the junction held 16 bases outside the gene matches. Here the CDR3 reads CSVELRKAGEVDTQYF. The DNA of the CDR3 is TGCAGCGTAGAACTCCGAAAAGCGGGAGAGGTAGATACGCAGTATTTT.

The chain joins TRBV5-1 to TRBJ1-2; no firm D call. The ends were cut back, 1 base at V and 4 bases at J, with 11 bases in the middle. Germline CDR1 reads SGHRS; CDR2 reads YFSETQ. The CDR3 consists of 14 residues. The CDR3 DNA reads TGCGCCAGCAGCTTGAACGGGGTAGGCTATGGCTACACCTTC. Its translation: CASSLNGVGYGYTF.

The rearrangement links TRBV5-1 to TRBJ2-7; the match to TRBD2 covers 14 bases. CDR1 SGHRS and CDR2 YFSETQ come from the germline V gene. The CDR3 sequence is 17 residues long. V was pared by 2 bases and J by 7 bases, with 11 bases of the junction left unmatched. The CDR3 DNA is TGCGCCAGCAGCTTCGGGGGACTAGCGGGAGCTTCGGGGGAGCAGTACTTC. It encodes CASSFGGLAGASGEQYF.

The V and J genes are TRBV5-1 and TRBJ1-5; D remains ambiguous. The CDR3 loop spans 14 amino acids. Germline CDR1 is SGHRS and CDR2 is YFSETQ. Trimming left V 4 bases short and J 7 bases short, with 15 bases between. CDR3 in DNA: TGCGCCAGCAGCCCCCTGCCGGGGAGCCAGCCCCAGCATTTT. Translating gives CASSPLPGSQPQHF.

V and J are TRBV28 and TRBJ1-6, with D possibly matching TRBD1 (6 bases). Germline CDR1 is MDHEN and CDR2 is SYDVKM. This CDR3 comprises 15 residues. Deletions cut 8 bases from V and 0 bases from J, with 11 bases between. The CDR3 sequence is CASRGGTSYNSPLHF. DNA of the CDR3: TGTGCCAGCCGAGGGGGAACCTCCTATAATTCACCCCTCCACTTT. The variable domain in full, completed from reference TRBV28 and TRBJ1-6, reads DVKVTQSSRYLVKRTGEKVFLECVQDMDHENMFWYRQDPGLGLRLIYFSYDVKMKEKGDIPEGYSVSREKKERFSLILESASTNQTSMYLCASRGGTSYNSPLHFGNGTRLTVT.

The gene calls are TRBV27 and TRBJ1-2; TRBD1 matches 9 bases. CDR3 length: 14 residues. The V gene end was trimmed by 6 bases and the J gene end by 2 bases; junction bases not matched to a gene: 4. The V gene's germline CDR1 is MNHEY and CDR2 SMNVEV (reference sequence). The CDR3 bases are TGTGCCAGCAGAGATACAGGGGGCAACTATGGCTACACCTTC. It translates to CASRDTGGNYGYTF.

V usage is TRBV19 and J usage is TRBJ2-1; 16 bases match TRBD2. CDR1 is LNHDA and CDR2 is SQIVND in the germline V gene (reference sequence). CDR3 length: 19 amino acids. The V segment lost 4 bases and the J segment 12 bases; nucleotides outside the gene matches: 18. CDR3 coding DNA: TGTGCCAGTAGTACTCGTCCCGGGACTAGCGGGGGGGTTCCCTTGCGGCAGTTCTTC. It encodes CASSTRPGTSGGVPLRQFF.

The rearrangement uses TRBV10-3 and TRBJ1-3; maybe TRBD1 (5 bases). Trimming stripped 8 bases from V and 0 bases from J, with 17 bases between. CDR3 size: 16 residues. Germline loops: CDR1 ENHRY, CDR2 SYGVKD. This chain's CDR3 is CAIGGSGDFSGNTIYF. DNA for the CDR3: TGTGCCATCGGGGGGTCAGGTGACTTCTCTGGAAACACCATATATTTT.

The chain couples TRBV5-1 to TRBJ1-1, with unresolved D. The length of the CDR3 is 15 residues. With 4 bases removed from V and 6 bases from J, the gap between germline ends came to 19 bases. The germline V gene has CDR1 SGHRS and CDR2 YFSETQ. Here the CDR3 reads CASSQEGPGSSEAFF. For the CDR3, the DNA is TGCGCCAGCAGCCAGGAGGGTCCGGGTAGTTCTGAAGCTTTCTTT.

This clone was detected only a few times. This CDR3 is CASSSTGTGNTIYF. For the CDR3, the DNA is TGCGCCAGCAGCTCGACAGGGACCGGAAACACCATATATTTT. V is TRBV5-1 and J is TRBJ1-3, with 7 nucleotides matching TRBD1. The CDR3 loop spans 14 amino acids. Trimming removed 3 bases from V and 4 bases from J; junction bases left unmatched: 4. Germline V gives CDR1 SGHRS, CDR2 YFSETQ. The variable domain in full, with the rest retrieved from reference TRBV5-1 and TRBJ1-3, is KAGVTQTPRYLIKTRGQQVTLSCSPISGHRSVSWYQQTPGQGLQFLFEYFSETQRNKGNFPGRFSGRQFSNSRSEMNVSTLELGDSALYLCASSSTGTGNTIYFGEGSWLTVV.

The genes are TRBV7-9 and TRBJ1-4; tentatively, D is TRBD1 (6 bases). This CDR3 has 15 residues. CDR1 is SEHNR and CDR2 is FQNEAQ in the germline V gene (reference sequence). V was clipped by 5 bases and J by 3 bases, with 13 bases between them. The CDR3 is CASSPADSSNEKLFF. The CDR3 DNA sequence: TGTGCCAGCAGCCCGGCGGACAGCTCTAATGAAAAACTGTTTTTT.

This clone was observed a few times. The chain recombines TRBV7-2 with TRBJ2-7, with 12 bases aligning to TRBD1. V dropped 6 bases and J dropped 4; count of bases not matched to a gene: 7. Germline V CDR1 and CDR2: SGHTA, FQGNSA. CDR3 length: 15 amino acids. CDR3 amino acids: CASSPRDRGRYEQYF. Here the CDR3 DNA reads TGTGCCAGCAGTCCCCGGGACAGGGGGCGGTACGAGCAGTACTTC. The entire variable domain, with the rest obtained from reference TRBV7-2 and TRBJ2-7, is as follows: GAGVSQSPSNKVTEKGKDVELRCDPISGHTALYWYRQSLGQGLEFLIYFQGNSAPDKSGLPSDRFSAERTGGSVSTLTIQRTQQEDSAVYLCASSPRDRGRYEQYFGPGTRLTVT.

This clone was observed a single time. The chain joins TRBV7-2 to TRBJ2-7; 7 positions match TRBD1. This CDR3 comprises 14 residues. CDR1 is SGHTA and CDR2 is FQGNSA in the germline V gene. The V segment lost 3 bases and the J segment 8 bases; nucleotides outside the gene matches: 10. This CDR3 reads CASSFPGQNWKQYF. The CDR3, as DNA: TGTGCCAGCAGCTTCCCGGGACAGAACTGGAAGCAGTACTTC.

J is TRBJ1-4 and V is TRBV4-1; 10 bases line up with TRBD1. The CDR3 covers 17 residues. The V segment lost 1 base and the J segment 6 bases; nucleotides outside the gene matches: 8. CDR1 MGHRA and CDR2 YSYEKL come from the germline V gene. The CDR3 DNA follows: TGCGCCAGCAGCCAAGTGTACGGGACAGGGGAAGATGAAAAACTGTTTTTT. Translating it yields CASSQVYGTGEDEKLFF.

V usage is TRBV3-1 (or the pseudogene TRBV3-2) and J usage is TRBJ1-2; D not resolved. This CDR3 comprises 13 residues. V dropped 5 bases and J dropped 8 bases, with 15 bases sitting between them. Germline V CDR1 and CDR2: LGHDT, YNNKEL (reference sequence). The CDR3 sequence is CASSSGPSGGYTF. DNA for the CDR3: TGTGCCAGCAGCAGCGGCCCTTCGGGGGGCTACACCTTC.

The CDR3 sequence: CASSAGLWGIYGYTF. For the CDR3, the DNA is TGCGCCAGCAGCGCGGGATTGTGGGGGATCTATGGCTACACCTTC. The genes are TRBV5-1 and TRBJ1-2; D may be TRBD1 (5 bases). V was clipped by 4 bases and J by 4 bases, with 17 bases between them. The CDR3 runs 15 residues. The germline CDR1 and CDR2 sequences are SGHRS and YFSETQ.

The CDR3 DNA reads as TGTGCCAGCAGTTTATTGATGGGAGGAGGAACAGATACGCAGTATTTT. Encoded protein: CASSLLMGGGTDTQYF. This rearrangement joins TRBV27 to TRBJ2-3, with D possibly TRBD2 on 6 matching bases. The CDR3 is 16 residues long. Germline-derived CDR1 and CDR2 are MNHEY and SMNVEV (reference sequence). Trimming took off 1 base at V and 3 bases at J, with 14 bases between the two ends.

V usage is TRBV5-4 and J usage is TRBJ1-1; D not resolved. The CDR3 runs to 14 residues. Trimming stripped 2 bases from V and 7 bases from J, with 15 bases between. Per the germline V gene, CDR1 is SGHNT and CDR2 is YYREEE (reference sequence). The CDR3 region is CASSFAANAGEAFF. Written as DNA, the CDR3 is TGTGCCAGCAGCTTTGCGGCCAACGCGGGTGAAGCTTTCTTT.

This CDR3 reads CASSIQGAPGANVLTF. The CDR3 bases are TGTGCCAGCTCGATCCAGGGGGCGCCCGGGGCCAACGTCCTGACTTTC. The chain links TRBV18 to TRBJ2-6, with 8 nucleotides matching TRBD1. Germline V CDR1 and CDR2: KGHSH, LQKENI. The CDR3 sequence is 16 residues long. Losses at the gene ends were 6 bases for V and 4 bases for J; bases not matched to a gene: 8.

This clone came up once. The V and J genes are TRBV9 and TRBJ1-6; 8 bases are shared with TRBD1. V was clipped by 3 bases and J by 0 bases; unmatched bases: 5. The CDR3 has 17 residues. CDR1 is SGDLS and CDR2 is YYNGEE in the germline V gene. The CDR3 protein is CASSARDRSSYNSPLHF. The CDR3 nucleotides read TGTGCCAGCAGCGCCAGGGACAGGAGCTCCTATAATTCACCCCTCCACTTT. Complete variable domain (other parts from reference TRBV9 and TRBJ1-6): DSGVTQTPKHLITATGQRVTLRCSPRSGDLSVYWYQQSLDQGLQFLIQYYNGEERAKGNILERFSAQQFPDLHSELNLSSLELGDSALYFCASSARDRSSYNSPLHFGNGTRLTVT.

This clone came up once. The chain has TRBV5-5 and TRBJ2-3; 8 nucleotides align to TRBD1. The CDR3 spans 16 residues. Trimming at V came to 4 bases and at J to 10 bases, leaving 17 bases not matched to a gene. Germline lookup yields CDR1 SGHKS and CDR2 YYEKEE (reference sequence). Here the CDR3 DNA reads TGTGCCAGCAGCGCAAGTAGGATGCAGGGGGCATCTGCGCAGTATTTT. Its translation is CASSASRMQGASAQYF.